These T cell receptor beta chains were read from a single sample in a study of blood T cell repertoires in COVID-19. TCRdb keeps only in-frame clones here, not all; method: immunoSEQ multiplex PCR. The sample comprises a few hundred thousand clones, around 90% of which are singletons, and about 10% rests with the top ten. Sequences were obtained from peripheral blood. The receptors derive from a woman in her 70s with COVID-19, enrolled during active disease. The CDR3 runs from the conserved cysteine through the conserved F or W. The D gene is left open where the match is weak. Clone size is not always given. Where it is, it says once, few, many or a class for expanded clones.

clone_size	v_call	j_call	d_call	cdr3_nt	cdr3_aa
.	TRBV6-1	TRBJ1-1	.	TGTGCCAGCAGCGGGACATCTCGAACTGAAGCTTTCTTT	CASSGTSRTEAFF
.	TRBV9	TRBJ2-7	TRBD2	TGTGCCAGCAGCGTAGGGCCGGGGGGCTCCTACGAGCAGTACTTC	CASSVGPGGSYEQYF
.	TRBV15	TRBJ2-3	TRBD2	TGTGCCACCAGCAGAGCGGGACTAGCGGGAGGGGGTGGAGATACGCAGTATTTT	CATSRAGLAGGGGDTQYF
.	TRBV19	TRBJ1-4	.	TGTGCCAGTAGTATTGAGGCATCAACAACTAATGAAAAACTGTTTTTT	CASSIEASTTNEKLFF
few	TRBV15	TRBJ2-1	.	TGTGCCACCAGCAGAGATTTGGGGGGTGAGCAGTTCTTC	CATSRDLGGEQFF
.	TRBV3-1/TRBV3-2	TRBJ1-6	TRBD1	TGTGCCAGCAGCGAGGGGGGACAGGGTCGTTCACCCCTCCACTTT	CASSEGGQGRSPLHF
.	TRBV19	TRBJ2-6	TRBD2	TGTGCCAGTAGTCTACTAGCGGGAGGGTCAGGGGCCAACGTCCTGACTTTC	CASSLLAGGSGANVLTF
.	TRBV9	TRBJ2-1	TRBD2	TGTGCCAGCAGCTTGACCGGGACTAGCGACTACAATGAGCAGTTCTTC	CASSLTGTSDYNEQFF
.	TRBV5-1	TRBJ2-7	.	TGCGCCAGCAGTAACCCTTCGGTAGGGGGCTACGAGCAGTACTTC	CASSNPSVGGYEQYF
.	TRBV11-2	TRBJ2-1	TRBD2	TGTGCCAGCAGCTTAGGAACTAGCGAAGAGCAGTTCTTC	CASSLGTSEEQFF
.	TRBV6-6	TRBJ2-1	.	TGTGCCAGCAGTTACAGAGACAGGTACAATGAGCAGTTCTTC	CASSYRDRYNEQFF
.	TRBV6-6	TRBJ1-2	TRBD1	TGTGCCAGCAGTCTTAGCAGGACAGGGGAGCCCTCCTATGGCTACACCTTC	CASSLSRTGEPSYGYTF
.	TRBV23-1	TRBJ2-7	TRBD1	TGCGCCAGCAGTCAGGGGGACAGGAAGGTCTACGAGCAGTACTTC	CASSQGDRKVYEQYF
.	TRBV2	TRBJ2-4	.	TGTGCCAGCAACCAGGGGAGATTAGCCAAAAACATTCAGTACTTC	CASNQGRLAKNIQYF
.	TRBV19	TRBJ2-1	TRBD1	TGTGCCAGTAGTATGCTGACAGGGGTAAAGTTCTTC	CASSMLTGVKFF
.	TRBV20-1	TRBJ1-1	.	TGCAGTGCCGACATGAACACTGAAGCTTTCTTT	CSADMNTEAFF